Listed here are 19 T cell receptor beta chains from one sample, sequenced in a study of cytomegalovirus exposure and HLA in healthy donors. Both 60 Vbeta primers and 13 Jbeta primers went into the PCR. Profiling relied on immunoSEQ multiplex PCR, and the TCRdb table lists in-frame clones only, not all of them. The sample holds over 150,000 clones, under 90% seen once. The specimen was PBMCs. These receptors were collected from a man aged 25 to 45 in good health and CMV-seropositive.

This chain joins TRBV18 and TRBJ1-1; TRBD1 agrees at 9 bases. Germline CDR1 reads KGHSH; CDR2 reads LQKENI. This CDR3 is 13 amino acids long. After removal of 6 bases from V and 10 bases from J, the junction contained 9 bases not matched to a gene. In nucleotides, the CDR3 is TGTGCCAGCTCTTCGAGGACAGGGGCAGGAGCTTTCTTT. Its protein product is CASSSRTGAGAFF.

DNA of the CDR3: TGTGCCAGCAGTTATAGCGTTAGGACGCAGTATTTT. It is translated as CASSYSVRTQYF. V is TRBV6-5 and J is TRBJ2-3; the D gene is possibly TRBD2 (5 bases). CDR1 is MNHEY and CDR2 is SVGAGI in the germline V gene. CDR3 length: 12 residues. V was clipped by 3 bases and J by 9 bases, with 10 bases between them.

The table lists this clone with a few counts. This chain connects TRBV13 to TRBJ2-1; no firm D call. From germline, CDR1 is PRHDT and CDR2 FYEKMQ (reference sequence). The germline V and J ends were trimmed by 5 bases and 7 bases, with 6 bases remaining between them. There are 11 residues in the CDR3. The CDR3 here is CASSQENEQFF. The CDR3 coding sequence is TGTGCCAGCAGCCAAGAGAATGAGCAGTTCTTC.

The chain links TRBV18 to TRBJ1-1; 8 positions agree with TRBD1. The ends lost 0 bases at V and 12 bases at J; junction bases unmatched: 9. The CDR3 totals 14 residues. CDR1 and CDR2 from the germline V gene are KGHSH and LQKENI. Here the CDR3 reads CASSPPRDRFLTFF. The CDR3 coding sequence is TGTGCCAGCTCACCACCCCGGGACAGGTTCTTAACTTTCTTT.

The chain carries TRBV6-5 and TRBJ1-3; a weak D match, TRBD1 (5 bases). The V and J ends lost 7 bases and 6 bases respectively, with 19 bases between them. This CDR3 is built from 15 residues. Germline V lookup: CDR1 MNHEY, CDR2 SVGAGI. DNA for the CDR3: TGTGCCAGCATGAGTACCGGGGGAAGCCTAAACACCATATATTTT. It yields the protein CASMSTGGSLNTIYF.

The CDR3: CASSLNGDRLNQPQHF. The CDR3 nucleotides read TGTGCCAGCAGCTTAAACGGGGACAGATTAAATCAGCCCCAGCATTTT. V and J are TRBV7-2 and TRBJ1-5; the match to TRBD1 covers 7 bases. The CDR3 has 16 amino acids. In germline, CDR1 is SGHTA, CDR2 FQGNSA. V trimming: 2 bases; J trimming: 4 bases; junction bases outside the gene matches: 8.

The chain recombines TRBV2 with TRBJ2-7; the match to TRBD2 covers 11 bases. The CDR3 is 14 residues long. Germline V lookup: CDR1 SNHLY, CDR2 FYNNEI. V lost 6 bases to trimming and J lost 5 bases; unmatched junction nucleotides: 6. Written as DNA, the CDR3 is TGTGCCAGCAGGACGGGACTAGCGGCCGACGAGCAGTACTTC. Protein sequence: CASRTGLAADEQYF.

This clone was seen ten or more times. The CDR3 bases are TGTGCCAGCAGCTTGGTTCTCCGGGCTGAAGCTTTCTTT. The encoded protein is CASSLVLRAEAFF. J is TRBJ1-1 and V is TRBV5-8, with no clear D. There are 13 residues in the CDR3. Germline values: CDR1 SGHTS, CDR2 YDEGEE. V was shortened by 0 bases and J by 6 bases, with 9 bases between the two germline ends. The variable domain in full, completed from reference TRBV5-8 and TRBJ1-1, reads EAGVTQSPTHLIKTRGQQATLRCSPISGHTSVYWYQQALGLGLQFLLWYDEGEERNRGNFPPRFSGRQFPNYSSELNVNALELEDSALYLCASSLVLRAEAFFGQGTRLTVV.

The V and J genes are TRBV6-1 and TRBJ2-4, with TRBD1 matching 7 bases. Unmatched junction bases numbered 3, after V lost 4 bases and J lost 0 bases. The CDR3 covers 15 residues. Germline CDR1 is MNHNS and CDR2 is SASEGT. The CDR3 DNA reads as TGTGCCAGCAGTGGGGACAGACTAGCCAAAAACATTCAGTACTTC. Amino acid sequence: CASSGDRLAKNIQYF.

The chain has TRBV4-3 and TRBJ2-3; 8 bases agree with TRBD2. J lost 0 bases, V lost 0 bases, and 2 bases had no gene match. The germline V gene encodes CDR1 LGHNA and CDR2 YSLEER. The CDR3 has 16 residues. CDR3 in amino acids: CASSQDQRGSTDTQYF. The CDR3 bases are TGCGCCAGCAGCCAAGATCAGCGGGGGAGCACAGATACGCAGTATTTT.

V usage is TRBV5-4 and J usage is TRBJ2-3, with 10 bases that match TRBD2. CDR1 is SGHNT, CDR2 YYREEE, per germline (reference sequence). V gave up 4 bases and J gave up 5 bases; unmatched junction bases: 10. The CDR3 totals 16 residues. The CDR3 DNA follows: TGTGCCAGCAGCATTGGAGCGGGAGGGCCGGGAGATACGCAGTATTTT. Translated, it gives CASSIGAGGPGDTQYF.

This rearrangement joins TRBV6-5 to TRBJ1-1; tentative D call: TRBD1 (6 bases). The V end was cut by 7 bases, the J end by 7 bases, with 16 bases between. The CDR3 consists of 13 residues. Germline V gives CDR1 MNHEY, CDR2 SVGAGI. CDR3 nucleotide sequence: TGTGCCAGCACCAAGCACAGGGAAGTTGAAGCTTTCTTT. This sequence encodes CASTKHREVEAFF.

The rearrangement links TRBV2 to TRBJ1-4, with 7 bases lining up with TRBD1. Per the germline V gene, CDR1 is SNHLY and CDR2 is FYNNEI. The CDR3 contains 14 residues. V shed 7 bases, J shed 0 bases, and the junction held 2 bases outside the gene matches. CDR3 sequence: CASKGAATNEKLFF. CDR3 nucleotide sequence: TGTGCCAGCAAGGGGGCCGCAACTAATGAAAAACTGTTTTTT.

The V gene is TRBV7-9, the J gene TRBJ1-2; perhaps TRBD1 as D (5 bases). V gave up 2 bases and J gave up 8 bases, with 12 bases separating them. Germline CDR1 reads SEHNR; CDR2 reads FQNEAQ (reference sequence). CDR3 length: 13 amino acids. The CDR3 protein is CASSLPQGGGYTF. The CDR3 nucleotides read TGTGCCAGCAGCTTACCCCAGGGTGGGGGCTACACCTTC.

The chain has TRBV6-5 and TRBJ1-2; D gene ambiguous. The germline V gene has CDR1 MNHEY and CDR2 SVGAGI. This CDR3 comprises 14 residues. V lost 4 bases and J 0 bases, leaving 9 bases between the germline ends. The CDR3 DNA is TGTGCCAGCAGTTCCCTGCGCTCTAACTATGGCTACACCTTC. As protein: CASSSLRSNYGYTF.

The rearrangement joins TRBV7-2 to TRBJ2-7; D perhaps matches TRBD1 (5 bases). Per germline, CDR1 SGHTA and CDR2 FQGNSA. This CDR3 is 13 amino acids long. V was clipped by 1 base and J by 5 bases, with 9 bases between them. The DNA for the CDR3 is TGTGCCAGCAGCTTAGGGGGCCCGGACGAGCAGTACTTC. Protein sequence: CASSLGGPDEQYF.

V and J are TRBV30 and TRBJ2-7; no clear D gene. This CDR3 region has 13 residues. The germline V and J ends were trimmed by 2 bases and 2 bases, with 10 bases remaining between them. The germline V gene encodes CDR1 GTSNPN and CDR2 SVGIG (reference sequence). The CDR3 bases are TGTGCCTGGAGTTCGGTTTTGGCCTACGAGCAGTACTTC. Amino acids: CAWSSVLAYEQYF.

The chain uses TRBV29-1 and TRBJ2-4; 9 bases fit TRBD1. Germline V CDR1 and CDR2: SQVTM, ANQGSEA. The V and J ends lost 1 base and 0 bases, in that order; junction bases with no gene match: 10. This CDR3 has 18 residues. CDR3 residues: CSVEAFNRGPLAKNIQYF. The DNA for the CDR3 is TGCAGCGTTGAAGCGTTCAACAGGGGGCCCCTAGCCAAAAACATTCAGTACTTC.

The chain has TRBV15 and TRBJ2-1; TRBD2 might be the D (6 bases). The CDR3 is 14 residues long. The V gene's germline CDR1 is LNHNV and CDR2 YYDKDF (reference sequence). V lost 7 bases, J lost 4 bases, and 14 bases lay in between. This CDR3 is CATMRGSLYNEQFF. The CDR3 bases are TGTGCCACCATGCGGGGATCCCTATACAATGAGCAGTTCTTC.